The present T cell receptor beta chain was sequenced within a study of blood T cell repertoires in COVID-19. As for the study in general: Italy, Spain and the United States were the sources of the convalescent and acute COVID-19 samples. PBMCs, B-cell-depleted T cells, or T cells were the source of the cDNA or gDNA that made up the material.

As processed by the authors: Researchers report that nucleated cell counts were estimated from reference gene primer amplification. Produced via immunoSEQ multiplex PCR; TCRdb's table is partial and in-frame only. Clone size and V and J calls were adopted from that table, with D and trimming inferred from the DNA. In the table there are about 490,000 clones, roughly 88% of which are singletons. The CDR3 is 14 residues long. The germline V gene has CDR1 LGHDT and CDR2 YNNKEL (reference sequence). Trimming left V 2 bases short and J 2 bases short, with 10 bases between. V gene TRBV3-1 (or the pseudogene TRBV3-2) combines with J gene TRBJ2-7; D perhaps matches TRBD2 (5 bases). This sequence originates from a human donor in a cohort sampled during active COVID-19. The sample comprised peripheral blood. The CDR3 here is CASSQLGRAYEQYF. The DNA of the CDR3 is TGTGCCAGCAGCCAACTTGGGAGAGCCTACGAGCAGTACTTC.